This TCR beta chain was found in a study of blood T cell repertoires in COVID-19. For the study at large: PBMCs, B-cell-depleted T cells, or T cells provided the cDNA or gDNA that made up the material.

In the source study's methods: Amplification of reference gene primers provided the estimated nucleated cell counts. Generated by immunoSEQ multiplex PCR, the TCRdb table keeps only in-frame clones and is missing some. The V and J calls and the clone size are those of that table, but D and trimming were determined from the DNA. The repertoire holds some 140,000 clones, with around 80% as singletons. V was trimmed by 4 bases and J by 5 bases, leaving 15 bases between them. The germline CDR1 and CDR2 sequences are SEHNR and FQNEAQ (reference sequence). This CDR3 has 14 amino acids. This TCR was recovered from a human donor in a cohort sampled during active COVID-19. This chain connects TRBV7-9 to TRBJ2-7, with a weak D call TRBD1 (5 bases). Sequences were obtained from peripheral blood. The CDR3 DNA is TGTGCCAGCAGCTACGAAGCCGGCAGGGACGAGCAGTACTTC. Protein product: CASSYEAGRDEQYF.